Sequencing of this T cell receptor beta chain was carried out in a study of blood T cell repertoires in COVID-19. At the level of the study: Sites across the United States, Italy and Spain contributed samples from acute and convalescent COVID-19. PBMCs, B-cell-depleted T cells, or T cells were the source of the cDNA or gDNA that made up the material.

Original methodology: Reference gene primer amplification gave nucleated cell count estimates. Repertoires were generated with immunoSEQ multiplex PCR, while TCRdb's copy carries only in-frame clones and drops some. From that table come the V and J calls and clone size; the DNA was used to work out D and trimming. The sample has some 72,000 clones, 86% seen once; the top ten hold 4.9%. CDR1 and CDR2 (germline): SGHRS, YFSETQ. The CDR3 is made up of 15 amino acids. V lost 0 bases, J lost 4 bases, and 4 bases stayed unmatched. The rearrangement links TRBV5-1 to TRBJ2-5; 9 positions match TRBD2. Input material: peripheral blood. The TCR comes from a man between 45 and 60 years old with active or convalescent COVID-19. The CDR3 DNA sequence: TGCGCCAGCAGCTTGGAGGCGGGGGGGCGAGAGACCCAGTACTTC. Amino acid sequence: CASSLEAGGRETQYF.